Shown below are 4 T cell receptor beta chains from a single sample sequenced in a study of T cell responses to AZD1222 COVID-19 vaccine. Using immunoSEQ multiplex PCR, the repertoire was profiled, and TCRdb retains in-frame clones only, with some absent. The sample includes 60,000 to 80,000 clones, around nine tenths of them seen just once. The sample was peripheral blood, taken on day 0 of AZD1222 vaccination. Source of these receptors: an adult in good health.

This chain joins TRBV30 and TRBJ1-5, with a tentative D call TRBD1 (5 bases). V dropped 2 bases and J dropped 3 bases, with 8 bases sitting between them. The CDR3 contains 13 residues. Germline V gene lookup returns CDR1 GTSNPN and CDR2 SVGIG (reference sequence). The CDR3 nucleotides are TGTGCCTGGAGTCTGGGACCCAATCAGCCCCAGCATTTT. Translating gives CAWSLGPNQPQHF.

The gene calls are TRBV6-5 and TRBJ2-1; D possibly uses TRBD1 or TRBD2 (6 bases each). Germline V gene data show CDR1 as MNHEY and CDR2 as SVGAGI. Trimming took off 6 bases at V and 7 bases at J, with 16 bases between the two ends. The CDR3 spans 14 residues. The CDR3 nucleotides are TGTGCCAGCAGCCGAGGGGGGCCTCAGAATGAGCAGTTCTTC. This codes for CASSRGGPQNEQFF.

The CDR3 DNA sequence: TGTGCCACCAGTGACCCCTGGGGCCGTGAGCAGTTCTTC. Translating it yields CATSDPWGREQFF. The chain has TRBV24-1 and TRBJ2-1; maybe TRBD1 (5 bases). The CDR3 spans 13 residues. Germline V gene lookup returns CDR1 KGHDR and CDR2 SFDVKD. Trimming took off 4 bases at V and 9 bases at J, with 12 bases between the two ends.

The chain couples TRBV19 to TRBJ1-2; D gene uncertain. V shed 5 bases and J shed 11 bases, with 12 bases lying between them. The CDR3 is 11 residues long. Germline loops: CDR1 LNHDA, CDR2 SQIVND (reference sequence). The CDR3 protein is CASSSRGRYTF. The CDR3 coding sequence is TGTGCCAGTAGTTCCCGGGGTCGTTACACCTTC.